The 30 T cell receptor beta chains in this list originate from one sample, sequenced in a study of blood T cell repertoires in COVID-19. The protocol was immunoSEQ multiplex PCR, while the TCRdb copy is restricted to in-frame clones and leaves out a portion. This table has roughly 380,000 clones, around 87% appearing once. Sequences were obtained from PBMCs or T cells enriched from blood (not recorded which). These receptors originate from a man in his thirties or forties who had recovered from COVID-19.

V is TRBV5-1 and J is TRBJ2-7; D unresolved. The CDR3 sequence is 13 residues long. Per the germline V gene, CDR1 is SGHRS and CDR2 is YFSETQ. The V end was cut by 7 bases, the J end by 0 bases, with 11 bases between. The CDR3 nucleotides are TGCGCCAGCGGTCAGGTGAGCTCCTACGAGCAGTACTTC. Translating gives CASGQVSSYEQYF.

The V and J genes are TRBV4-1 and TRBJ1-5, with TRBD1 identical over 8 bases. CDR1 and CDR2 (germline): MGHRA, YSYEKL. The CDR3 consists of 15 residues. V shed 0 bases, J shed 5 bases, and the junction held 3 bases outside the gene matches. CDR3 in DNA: TGCGCCAGCAGCCAAGATGGACAGGGTTATCAGCCCCAGCATTTT. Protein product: CASSQDGQGYQPQHF.

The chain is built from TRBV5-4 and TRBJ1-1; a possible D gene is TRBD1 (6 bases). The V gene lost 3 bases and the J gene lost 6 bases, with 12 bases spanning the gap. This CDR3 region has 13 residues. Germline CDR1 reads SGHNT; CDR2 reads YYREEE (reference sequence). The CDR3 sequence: CASSSTGQSEAFF. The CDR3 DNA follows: TGTGCCAGCAGCTCGACCGGACAGTCTGAAGCTTTCTTT. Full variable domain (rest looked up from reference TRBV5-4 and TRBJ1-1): ETGVTQSPTHLIKTRGQQVTLRCSSQSGHNTVSWYQQALGQGPQFIFQYYREEENGRGNFPPRFSGLQFPNYSSELNVNALELDDSALYLCASSSTGQSEAFFGQGTRLTVV.

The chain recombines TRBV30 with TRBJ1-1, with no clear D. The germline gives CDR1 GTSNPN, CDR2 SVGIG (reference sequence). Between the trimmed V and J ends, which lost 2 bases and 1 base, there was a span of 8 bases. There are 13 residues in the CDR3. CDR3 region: CAWSTHRNTEAFF. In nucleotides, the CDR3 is TGTGCCTGGAGTACCCACAGGAACACTGAAGCTTTCTTT.

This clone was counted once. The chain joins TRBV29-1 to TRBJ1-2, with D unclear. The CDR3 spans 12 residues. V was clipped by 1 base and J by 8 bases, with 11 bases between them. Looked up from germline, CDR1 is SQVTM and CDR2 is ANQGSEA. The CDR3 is CSVEVAGRGYTF. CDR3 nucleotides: TGCAGCGTTGAAGTGGCAGGCCGAGGCTACACCTTC.

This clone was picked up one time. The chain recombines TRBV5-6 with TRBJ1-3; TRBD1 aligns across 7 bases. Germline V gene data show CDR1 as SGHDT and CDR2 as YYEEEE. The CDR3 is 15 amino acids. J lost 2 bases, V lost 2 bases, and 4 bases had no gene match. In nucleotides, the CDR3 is TGTGCCAGCAGCTTCGGTGACAGGGCTGGAAACACCATATATTTT. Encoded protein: CASSFGDRAGNTIYF.

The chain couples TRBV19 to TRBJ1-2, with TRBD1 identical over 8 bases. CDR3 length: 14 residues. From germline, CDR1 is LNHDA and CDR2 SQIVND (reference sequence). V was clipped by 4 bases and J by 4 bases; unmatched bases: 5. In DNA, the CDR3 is TGTGCCAGTAGTAACCTGGACAGGGTCTATGGCTACACCTTC. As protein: CASSNLDRVYGYTF.

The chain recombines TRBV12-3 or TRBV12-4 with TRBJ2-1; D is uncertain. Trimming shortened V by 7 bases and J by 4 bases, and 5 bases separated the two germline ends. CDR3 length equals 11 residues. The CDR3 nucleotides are TGTGCCAGCAAACAGTACAATGAGCAGTTCTTC. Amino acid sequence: CASKQYNEQFF.

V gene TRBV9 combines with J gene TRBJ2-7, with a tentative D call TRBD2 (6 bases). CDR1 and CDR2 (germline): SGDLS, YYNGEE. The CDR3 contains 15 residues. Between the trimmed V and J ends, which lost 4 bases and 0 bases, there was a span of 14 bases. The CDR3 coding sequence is TGTGCCAGCAGCTTACGCCCGGGAGACTCCTACGAGCAGTACTTC. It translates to CASSLRPGDSYEQYF.

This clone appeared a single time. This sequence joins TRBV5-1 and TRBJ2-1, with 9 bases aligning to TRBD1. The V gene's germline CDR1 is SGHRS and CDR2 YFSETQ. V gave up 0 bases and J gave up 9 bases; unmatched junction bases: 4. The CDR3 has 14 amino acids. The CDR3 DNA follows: TGCGCCAGCAGCTTGGAAGGGGACAGGGTTGAGCAGTTCTTC. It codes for CASSLEGDRVEQFF. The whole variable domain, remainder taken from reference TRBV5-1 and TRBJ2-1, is KAGVTQTPRYLIKTRGQQVTLSCSPISGHRSVSWYQQTPGQGLQFLFEYFSETQRNKGNFPGRFSGRQFSNSRSEMNVSTLELGDSALYLCASSLEGDRVEQFFGPGTRLTVL.

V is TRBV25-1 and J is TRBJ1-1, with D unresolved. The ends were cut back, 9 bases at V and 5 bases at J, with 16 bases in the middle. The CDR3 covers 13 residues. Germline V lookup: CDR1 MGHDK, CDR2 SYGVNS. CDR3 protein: CASRRAGGTEAFF. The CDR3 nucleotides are TGTGCCAGTCGGAGGGCAGGCGGGACTGAAGCTTTCTTT. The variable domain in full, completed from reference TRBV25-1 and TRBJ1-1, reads EADIYQTPRYLVIGTGKKITLECSQTMGHDKMYWYQQDPGMELHLIHYSYGVNSTEKGDLSSESTVSRIRTEHFPLTLESARPSHTSQYLCASRRAGGTEAFFGQGTRLTVV.

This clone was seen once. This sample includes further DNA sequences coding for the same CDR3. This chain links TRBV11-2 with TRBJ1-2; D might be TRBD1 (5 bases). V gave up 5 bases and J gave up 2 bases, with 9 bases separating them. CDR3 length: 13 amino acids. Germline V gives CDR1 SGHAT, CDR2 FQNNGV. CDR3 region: CASSPDRNYGYTF. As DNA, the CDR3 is TGTGCCAGCAGCCCAGACAGAAACTATGGCTACACCTTC.

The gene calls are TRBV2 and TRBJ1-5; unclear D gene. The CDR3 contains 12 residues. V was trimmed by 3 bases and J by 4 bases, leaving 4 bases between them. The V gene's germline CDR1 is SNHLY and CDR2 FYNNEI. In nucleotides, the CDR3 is TGTGCCAGCAGTGAGCAGAATCAGCCCCAGCATTTT. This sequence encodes CASSEQNQPQHF.

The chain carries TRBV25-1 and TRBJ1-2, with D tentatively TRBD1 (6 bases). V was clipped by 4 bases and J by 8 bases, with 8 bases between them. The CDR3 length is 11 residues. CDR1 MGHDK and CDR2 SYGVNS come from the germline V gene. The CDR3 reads CASSVGGGYTF. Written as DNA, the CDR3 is TGTGCCAGCAGTGTTGGGGGCGGCTACACCTTC.

CDR3 amino acids: CASSPGTGSPLHF. CDR3 bases: TGTGCCAGTAGCCCTGGAACAGGTTCACCCCTCCACTTT. V is TRBV19 and J is TRBJ1-6; D possibly corresponds to TRBD1 (5 bases). CDR1 is LNHDA and CDR2 is SQIVND in the germline V gene (reference sequence). CDR3 length equals 13 residues. V dropped 6 bases and J dropped 9 bases, with 12 bases sitting between them. Using reference TRBV19 and TRBJ1-6 for the parts outside the CDR3, the full variable domain is DGGITQSPKYLFRKEGQNVTLSCEQNLNHDAMYWYRQDPGQGLRLIYYSQIVNDFQKGDIAEGYSVSREKKESFPLTVTSAQKNPTAFYLCASSPGTGSPLHFGNGTRLTVT.

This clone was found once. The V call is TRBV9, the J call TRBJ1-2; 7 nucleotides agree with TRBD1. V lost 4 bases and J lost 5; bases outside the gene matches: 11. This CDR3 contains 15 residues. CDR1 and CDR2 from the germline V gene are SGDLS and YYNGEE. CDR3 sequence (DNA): TGTGCCAGCAGCCCAGAACAGGGGCGCAAGTATGGCTACACCTTC. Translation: CASSPEQGRKYGYTF.

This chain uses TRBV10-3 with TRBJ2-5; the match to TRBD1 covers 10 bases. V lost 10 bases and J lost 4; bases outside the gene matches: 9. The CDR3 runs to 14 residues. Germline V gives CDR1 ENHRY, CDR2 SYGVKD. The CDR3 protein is CASQGGQGIETQYF. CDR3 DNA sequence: TGTGCCAGTCAGGGGGGACAGGGGATAGAGACCCAGTACTTC.

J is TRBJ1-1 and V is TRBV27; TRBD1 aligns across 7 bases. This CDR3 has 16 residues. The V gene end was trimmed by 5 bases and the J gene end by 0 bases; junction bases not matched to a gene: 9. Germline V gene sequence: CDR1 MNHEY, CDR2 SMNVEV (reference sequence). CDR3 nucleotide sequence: TGTGCCAGCAGTGTCGACAGGGCTTTGATGAACACTGAAGCTTTCTTT. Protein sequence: CASSVDRALMNTEAFF.

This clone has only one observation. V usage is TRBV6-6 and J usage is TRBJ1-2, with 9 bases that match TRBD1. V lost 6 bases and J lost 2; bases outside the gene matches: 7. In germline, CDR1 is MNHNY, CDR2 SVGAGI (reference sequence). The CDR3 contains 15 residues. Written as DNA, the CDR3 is TGTGCCAGCAGGATGCGGACAGGGGAGAACTATGGCTACACCTTC. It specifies CASRMRTGENYGYTF.

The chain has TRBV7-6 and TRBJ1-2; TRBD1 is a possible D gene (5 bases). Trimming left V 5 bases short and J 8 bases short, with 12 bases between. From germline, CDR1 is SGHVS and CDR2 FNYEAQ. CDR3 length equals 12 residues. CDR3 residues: CASSGGVTGYTF. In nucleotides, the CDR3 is TGTGCCAGCAGCGGAGGGGTTACAGGCTACACCTTC.

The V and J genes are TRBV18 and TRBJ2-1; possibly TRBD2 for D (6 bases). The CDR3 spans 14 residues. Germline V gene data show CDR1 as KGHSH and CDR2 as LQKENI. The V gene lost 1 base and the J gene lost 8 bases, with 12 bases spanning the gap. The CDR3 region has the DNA TGTGCCAGCTCACCACTCGTCAGGGAGGATGAGCAGTTCTTC. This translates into CASSPLVREDEQFF.

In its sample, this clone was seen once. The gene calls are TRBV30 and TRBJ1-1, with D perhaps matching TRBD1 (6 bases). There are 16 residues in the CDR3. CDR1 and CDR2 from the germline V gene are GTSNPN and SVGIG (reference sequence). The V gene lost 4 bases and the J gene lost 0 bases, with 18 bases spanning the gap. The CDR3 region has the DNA TGTGCCTGGACCCCCGGACAGTCTATGATGAACACTGAAGCTTTCTTT. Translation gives CAWTPGQSMMNTEAFF.

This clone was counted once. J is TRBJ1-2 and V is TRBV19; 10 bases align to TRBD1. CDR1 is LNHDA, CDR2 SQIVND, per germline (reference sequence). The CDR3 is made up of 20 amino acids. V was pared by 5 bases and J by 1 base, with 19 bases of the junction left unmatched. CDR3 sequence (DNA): TGTGCCAGTAGTCCCCGACAGGGGGCCGTCTCGTGGGAGAATAACTATGGCTACACCTTC. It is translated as CASSPRQGAVSWENNYGYTF. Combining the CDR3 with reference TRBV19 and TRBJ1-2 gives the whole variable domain DGGITQSPKYLFRKEGQNVTLSCEQNLNHDAMYWYRQDPGQGLRLIYYSQIVNDFQKGDIAEGYSVSREKKESFPLTVTSAQKNPTAFYLCASSPRQGAVSWENNYGYTFGSGTRLTVV.

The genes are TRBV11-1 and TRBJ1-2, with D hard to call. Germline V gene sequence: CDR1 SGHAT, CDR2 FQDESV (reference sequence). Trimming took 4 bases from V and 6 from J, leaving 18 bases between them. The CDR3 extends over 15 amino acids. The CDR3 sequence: CASSSSSGILDGYTF. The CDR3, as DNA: TGTGCCAGCAGCTCTTCCTCCGGGATATTGGATGGCTACACCTTC.

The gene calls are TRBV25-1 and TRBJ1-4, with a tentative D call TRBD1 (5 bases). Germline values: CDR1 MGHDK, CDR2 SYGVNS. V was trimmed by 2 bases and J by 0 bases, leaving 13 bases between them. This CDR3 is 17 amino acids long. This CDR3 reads CASSEPGRVATNEKLFF. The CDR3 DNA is TGTGCCAGCAGTGAACCGGGCAGGGTTGCAACTAATGAAAAACTGTTTTTT.

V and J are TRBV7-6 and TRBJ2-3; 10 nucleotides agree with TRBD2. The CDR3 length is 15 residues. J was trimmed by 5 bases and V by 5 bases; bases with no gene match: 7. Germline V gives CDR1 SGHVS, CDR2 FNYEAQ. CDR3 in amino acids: CASSESGGAVDTQYF. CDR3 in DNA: TGTGCCAGCAGCGAGAGCGGGGGGGCTGTAGATACGCAGTATTTT.

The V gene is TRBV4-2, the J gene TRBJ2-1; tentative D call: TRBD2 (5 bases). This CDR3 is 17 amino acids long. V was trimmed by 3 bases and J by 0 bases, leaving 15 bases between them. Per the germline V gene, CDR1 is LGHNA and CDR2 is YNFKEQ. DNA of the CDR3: TGTGCCAGCAGCCAGGAAGGGAGCGGAAGCTCCTACAATGAGCAGTTCTTC. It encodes CASSQEGSGSSYNEQFF.

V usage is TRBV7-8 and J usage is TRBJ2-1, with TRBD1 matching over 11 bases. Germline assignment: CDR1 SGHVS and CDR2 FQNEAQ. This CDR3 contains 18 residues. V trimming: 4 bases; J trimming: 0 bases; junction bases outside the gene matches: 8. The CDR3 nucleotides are TGTGCCAGCAGCTCGACCAGGGACAGGGGGAGCTCCTACAATGAGCAGTTCTTC. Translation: CASSSTRDRGSSYNEQFF.

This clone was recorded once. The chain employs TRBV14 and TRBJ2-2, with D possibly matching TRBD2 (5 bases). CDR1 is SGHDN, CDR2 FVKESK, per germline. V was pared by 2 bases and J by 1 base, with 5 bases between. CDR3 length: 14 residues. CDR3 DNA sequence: TGTGCCAGCAGCCAACGGGGGAACACCGGGGAGCTGTTTTTT. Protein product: CASSQRGNTGELFF.

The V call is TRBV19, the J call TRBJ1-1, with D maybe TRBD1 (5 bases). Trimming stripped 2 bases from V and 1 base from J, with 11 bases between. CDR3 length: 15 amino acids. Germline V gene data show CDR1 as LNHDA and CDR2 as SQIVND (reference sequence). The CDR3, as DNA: TGTGCCAGTAGTATATCCACAGGAGCGAACACTGAAGCTTTCTTT. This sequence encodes CASSISTGANTEAFF.